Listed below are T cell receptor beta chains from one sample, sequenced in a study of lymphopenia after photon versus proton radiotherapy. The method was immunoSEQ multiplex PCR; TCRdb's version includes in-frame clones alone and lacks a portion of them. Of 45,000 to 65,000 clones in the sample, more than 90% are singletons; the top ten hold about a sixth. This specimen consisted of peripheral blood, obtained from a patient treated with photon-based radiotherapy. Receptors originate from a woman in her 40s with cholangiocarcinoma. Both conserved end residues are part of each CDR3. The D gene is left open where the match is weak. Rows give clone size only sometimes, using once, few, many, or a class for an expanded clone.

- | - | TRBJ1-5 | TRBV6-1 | TGTGCCAGCGGAGGATCCCTTAGCAATCAGCCCCAGCATTTT | CASGGSLSNQPQHF
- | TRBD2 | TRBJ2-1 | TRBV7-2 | TGTGCCAGCAGCGCTGATTTAGCGGGAGGTAGTAATGAGCAGTTCTTC | CASSADLAGGSNEQFF
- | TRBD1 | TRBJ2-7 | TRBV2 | TGTGCCAGCAGTGAGGACAGGGGTCTCAACGAGCAGTACTTC | CASSEDRGLNEQYF
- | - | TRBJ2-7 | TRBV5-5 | TGTGCCAGCAGGGACGGGCCCTCCGGGCAGTACTTC | CASRDGPSGQYF
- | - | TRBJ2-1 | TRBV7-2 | TGTGCCAGCAGACTACGTTTAAGGGGATATGAGCAGTTCTTC | CASRLRLRGYEQFF
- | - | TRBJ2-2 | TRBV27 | TGTGCCAGCAGCCGTCTGGCCACCGGGGAGCTGTTTTTT | CASSRLATGELFF
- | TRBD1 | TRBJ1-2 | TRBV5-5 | TGTGCCAGCAGCTTGTGGCGAGGACAGGGGAACTATGGCTACACCTTC | CASSLWRGQGNYGYTF
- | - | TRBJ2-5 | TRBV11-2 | TGTGCCAGCAGCTTTCGGGAAAGTGAGGAGACCCAGTACTTC | CASSFRESEETQYF
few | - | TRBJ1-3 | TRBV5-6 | TGTGCCAGCAGCTTTCAGGGGAGCTCTGGAAACACCATATATTTT | CASSFQGSSGNTIYF
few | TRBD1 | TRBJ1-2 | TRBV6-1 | TGTGCCAGCAGTGGTGGGACAGGCCGACTTTACTATGGCTACACCTTC | CASSGGTGRLYYGYTF
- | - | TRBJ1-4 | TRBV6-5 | TGTGCCAGCAGTCTGCTCCGGGCCCTTAATGAAAAACTGTTTTTT | CASSLLRALNEKLFF
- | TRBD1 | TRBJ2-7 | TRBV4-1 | TGCGCCAGCAGCCAACGGGACAGGTTCCACGAGCAGTACTTC | CASSQRDRFHEQYF
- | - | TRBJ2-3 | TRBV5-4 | TGTGCCAGCAGCTTGGTCCAGGGTGTAGATACGCAGTATTTT | CASSLVQGVDTQYF
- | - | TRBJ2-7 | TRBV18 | TGTGCCAGCTCACCAAAAGGGCCAGGGAGTGCAGCCTACGAGCAGTACTTC | CASSPKGPGSAAYEQYF
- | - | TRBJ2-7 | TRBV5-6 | TGTGCCAGCAGCCCGATGGGGGCCCTGGCCTACGAGCAGTACTTC | CASSPMGALAYEQYF
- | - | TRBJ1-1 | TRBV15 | TGTGCCACCAGCAGGGGTACTATGGTCCGCACTGAAGCTTTCTTT | CATSRGTMVRTEAFF
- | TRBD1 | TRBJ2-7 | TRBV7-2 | TGTGCCAGCAGCTTACAACAGGGGGGTTCCTACGAGCAGTACTTC | CASSLQQGGSYEQYF